The present entry profiles one T cell receptor beta chain with its context. The antigen is unknown. Treatment reported: roughly 20 received Ad26.COV2.S at low or high dose, single or two shots; about 5 received placebo; per-sample allocation not given. Vaccine and placebo recipients were sampled on day 63 after the first injection. The repertoire was sequenced with immunoSEQ multiplex PCR; TCRdb's copy has only in-frame clones and lacks some. Of about 430,000 clones listed, 90% are singletons. This entry belongs to a study of Ad26.COV2.S vaccination and SARS-CoV-2 variants. Germline lookup yields CDR1 SEHNR and CDR2 FQNEAQ (reference sequence). The CDR3 covers 12 residues. Trimming shortened V by 1 base and J by 8 bases, and 9 bases separated the two germline ends. Findings and caveats of the study: Substantial post-vaccination breadth of spike-specific CD8+ and CD4+ T cell responses was reported.

The sequencing here drew on peripheral blood, taken in a trial of Ad26.COV2.S vaccine versus placebo. This receptor was identified in a person aged 18 to 65 who received the Ad26.COV2.S COVID-19 vaccine or a placebo. This sequence joins TRBV7-9 and TRBJ2-7, with no clear D. For the CDR3, the DNA is TGTGCCAGCAGCTTAGGGGTAGTGAAGCAGTACTTC. This encodes CASSLGVVKQYF.